The text below deals with one T cell receptor (beta chain). This clonotype appeared many times. Its binding antigen is unknown. No qualities accompany the bases; no much larger clone lies one base away. Taken with the paper, the label for time point translates to: persistent/refractory GD, antithyroid drugs over 5 years with positive TRAb. For both TCR sequencing and RNA sequencing, RNA was extracted from PBMCs in TRIzol. Graves' disease was diagnosed according to American Thyroid Association guidelines. Patients were recruited from an endocrinology department in Xi'an, China. From each patient, 8 to 10 milliliters of peripheral blood was collected into an EDTA anticoagulant tube. PBMCs were isolated by Ficoll Paque Plus density gradient separation without further T cell sorting. An Agilent 2100 Bioanalyzer and agarose gel were used to check RNA quality, while a NanoDrop 2000 measured RNA concentration.

The CDR3 runs 15 residues from the cysteine to the phenylalanine. Of the read, only the CDR3 DNA is kept; its 45 bases are in frame from base 1. V lost 6 bases and J lost 0 bases; the stretch between them is 15 bases long. The germline V gene provides CDR1 MDHEN and CDR2 SYDVKM. This sample was taken from a study of regulatory T cells in long-lasting Graves disease (dated by TCRdb to the early 2020s). With regard to the full study: Persistent Graves' disease was defined as persistently positive TSH receptor autoantibodies together with antithyroid drug treatment for over 5 years. On average, persistent Graves' disease patients in the clinical cohort had been on antithyroid drugs for approximately ten years. Patients with persistent Graves' disease were compared with patients with newly diagnosed Graves' disease using TCR sequencing and RNA sequencing of peripheral blood. The study was registered as a clinical trial and conducted in China. A total of roughly 35 samples underwent TCR sequencing: about 13 from persistent and 20 from newly diagnosed Graves' disease patients.

Libraries were made using multiplex PCR. The listed sequencing device is Illumina HiSeq 4000. TCR beta libraries were built with iRepertoire HTBI primers and Arm-PCR amplification of CDR3 regions. PCR products were gel purified before sequencing. Processing in the source paper ran as follows. Gene usage analysis of CDR3 amino acid clonotypes relied on the approximately 60 TRBV and more than twelve TRBJ segments identified across samples. COPE and FqMerger were used to merge the filtered high-quality paired reads into contigs. BLAST was used to align contigs to IMGT TRBV, TRBD and TRBJ reference genes, and CDR3 was defined according to IMGT. Any clonotype with a frequency above 0.1% was classified as a highly expanded clone. Repertoire diversity was measured by Shannon entropy, and V-J evenness by the Gini coefficient. A clonotype was considered public if more than one individual shared it. Using fastp trimming at Q25 and MiXCR clonotype assembly, TCRdb reanalyzed the public sequencing data and kept in-frame beta chains. Merged by CDR3 protein, the rows form single entries marked with the most common genes and DNA. The V and J calls shown here were made by TCRdb, not taken from the authors' results. Recorded for this sample are roughly 490,000 distinct CDR3 sequences; approximately 23% of them occurred a single time. Around 13% of the sample comes from the top ten.

General conclusions and limits of the study: More public clonotypes were shared among persistent patients (around 2,600) than among newly diagnosed patients (roughly 1,000). Sequencing and analysis were limited to the TCR beta chain. Peripheral blood alone was examined, since thyroid tissue, which constituted the primary lesion, could not be accessed. Lower TCR Shannon entropy and fewer highly expanded clones were observed in persistent Graves' disease patients than in newly diagnosed patients, which suggested clonal expansion. Preferential use of TRBV28, TRBJ1-2 and TRBJ2-5 was observed in persistent disease, whereas TRBV20-1 and TRBJ2-1 were favored in newly diagnosed disease. The small sample size was acknowledged by the authors as a limitation that may reduce accuracy.

The rearrangement joined TRBV28 to TRBJ2-7, with no reliable assignment of the D segment. The clonotype comes from a female donor with Graves disease. The sequencing here drew on peripheral blood mononuclear cells (PBMCs), taken when the disease was refractory, from a patient treated with antithyroid drugs. Here is the DNA: TGTGCCAGCAGATTACGCAGGAACAACTCCTACGAGCAGTACTTC. Its translation reads: CASRLRRNNSYEQYF.